The 32 T cell receptor beta chains reported below all come from one sample, sequenced in a study of blood T cell repertoires in COVID-19. Assay: immunoSEQ multiplex PCR; the TCRdb copy retains only in-frame clones and omits some. This repertoire shows 300,000 to 400,000 clones, less than 85% found once; its top ten account for about 2%. Sequencing used PBMCs or T cells enriched from blood (not recorded which). These receptors were obtained from a woman aged 25 to 45 who had been exposed to COVID-19.

The rearrangement joins TRBV9 to TRBJ1-1; the D gene is possibly TRBD1 (5 bases). Trimming left V 4 bases short and J 4 bases short, with 11 bases between. This CDR3 contains 13 residues. Looked up from germline, CDR1 is SGDLS and CDR2 is YYNGEE. The chain's CDR3 is CASSQGTVTEAFF. The CDR3, as DNA: TGTGCCAGCAGCCAGGGTACGGTCACTGAAGCTTTCTTT.

The J gene is TRBJ2-3, the V gene TRBV6-5, with D hard to call. This CDR3 is built from 14 residues. The V gene lost 4 bases and the J gene lost 3 bases, with 11 bases spanning the gap. Per the germline V gene, CDR1 is MNHEY and CDR2 is SVGAGI. CDR3 nucleotides: TGTGCCAGCAGTTTCCTCCGGTATACAGATACGCAGTATTTT. As protein: CASSFLRYTDTQYF.

To note about this clone: The sample has other DNA sequences that encode this CDR3 too. This chain connects TRBV7-9 to TRBJ2-1, with 10 bases fitting TRBD2. This CDR3 comprises 14 residues. The germline CDR1 and CDR2 sequences are SEHNR and FQNEAQ (reference sequence). J lost 4 bases, V lost 3 bases, and 0 bases had no gene match. CDR3: CASSFSGRYNEQFF. CDR3 bases: TGTGCCAGCAGCTTTAGCGGGAGGTACAATGAGCAGTTCTTC.

V gene TRBV12-3 or TRBV12-4 combines with J gene TRBJ1-1; 8 bases match TRBD1. CDR3 length equals 13 residues. Losses at the gene ends were 2 bases for V and 6 bases for J; bases not matched to a gene: 2. CDR3 sequence: CASSLQGAAEAFF. In DNA, the CDR3 is TGTGCCAGCAGTTTACAGGGGGCGGCTGAAGCTTTCTTT.

The chain carries TRBV5-1 and TRBJ2-5; D possibly corresponds to TRBD2 (6 bases). Germline CDR1 reads SGHRS; CDR2 reads YFSETQ. The germline V and J ends were trimmed by 3 bases and 2 bases, with 17 bases remaining between them. This CDR3 is 16 amino acids long. CDR3 in amino acids: CASSSGLSHLQETQYF. DNA of the CDR3: TGCGCCAGCAGCTCTGGACTATCACACCTTCAAGAGACCCAGTACTTC.

The chain's CDR3 is CASSQDPAGNTIYF. CDR3 DNA: TGTGCCAGCAGCCAAGACCCGGCTGGAAACACCATATATTTT. The chain combines TRBV3-1 (or the pseudogene TRBV3-2) with TRBJ1-3, with D unclear. Per germline, CDR1 LGHDT and CDR2 YNNKEL (reference sequence). CDR3 length: 14 residues. Trimming left V 0 bases short and J 2 bases short, with 5 bases between.

In this sample, this clone turned up a few times. V usage is TRBV6-1 and J usage is TRBJ1-6, with 8 bases aligning to TRBD1. Germline loops: CDR1 MNHNS, CDR2 SASEGT. The CDR3 extends over 16 amino acids. V dropped 1 base and J dropped 6; count of bases not matched to a gene: 5. The CDR3 here is CASSEESGQGNSPLHF. CDR3 coding DNA: TGTGCCAGCAGTGAAGAGTCTGGACAGGGTAATTCACCCCTCCACTTT.

The chain employs TRBV4-1 and TRBJ1-2; 8 nucleotides align to TRBD1. The germline V gene encodes CDR1 MGHRA and CDR2 YSYEKL. The CDR3 spans 16 residues. Trimming took 4 bases from V and 6 from J; bases not matched to a gene: 13. CDR3 protein: CASSLSGQGPDDGYTF. The CDR3 nucleotides are TGCGCCAGCAGCCTCAGCGGACAGGGCCCAGACGATGGCTACACCTTC.

This clone was detected once. The rearrangement links TRBV18 to TRBJ1-2; D call uncertain. V was pared by 3 bases and J by 4 bases, with 12 bases between. The CDR3 contains 14 residues. Germline V gene lookup returns CDR1 KGHSH and CDR2 LQKENI. The CDR3 sequence is CASSPEAGSYGYTF. CDR3 nucleotide sequence: TGTGCCAGCTCACCGGAAGCCGGGAGCTATGGCTACACCTTC.

V usage is TRBV16 and J usage is TRBJ2-2, with D possibly being TRBD2 (5 bases). The V gene's germline CDR1 is KGHSY and CDR2 FQNENV. CDR3 length: 13 residues. With 0 bases removed from V and 8 bases from J, the gap between germline ends came to 7 bases. The DNA for the CDR3 is TGTGCCAGCAGCCAATCCCGCGGGGGGGAGCTGTTTTTT. This codes for CASSQSRGGELFF. Filled out from reference TRBV16 and TRBJ2-2, the complete variable domain reads GEEVAQTPKHLVRGEGQKAKLYCAPIKGHSYVFWYQQVLKNEFKFLISFQNENVFDETGMPKERFSAKCLPNSPCSLEIQATKLEDSAVYFCASSQSRGGELFFGEGSRLTVL.

The chain couples TRBV5-6 to TRBJ2-3; D is unresolved. This CDR3 is 13 amino acids long. Germline CDR1 and CDR2: SGHDT and YYEEEE. The V end was cut by 2 bases, the J end by 5 bases, with 9 bases between. CDR3 loop: CASSFSRRDTQYF. The CDR3 region has the DNA TGTGCCAGCAGCTTTTCTAGAAGAGATACGCAGTATTTT.

V usage is TRBV28 and J usage is TRBJ1-5; tentative D call: TRBD1 (6 bases). V lost 6 bases, J lost 0 bases, and 12 bases lay in between. The CDR3 extends over 15 amino acids. CDR1 and CDR2 from the germline V gene are MDHEN and SYDVKM. The CDR3 loop is CASRTGFNSNQPQHF. In DNA, the CDR3 is TGTGCCAGCAGGACAGGTTTTAATAGCAATCAGCCCCAGCATTTT.

This clone was detected a few times. This chain joins TRBV30 and TRBJ1-1; 7 bases fit TRBD1. Germline V gene data show CDR1 as GTSNPN and CDR2 as SVGIG (reference sequence). The CDR3 totals 17 residues. Losses at the gene ends were 4 bases for V and 2 bases for J; bases not matched to a gene: 16. The CDR3 spells CAWNTDRASGVNTEAFF. CDR3 bases: TGTGCCTGGAACACAGACAGGGCTTCCGGGGTTAACACTGAAGCTTTCTTT. The complete variable domain, with remaining parts taken from reference TRBV30 and TRBJ1-1, reads SQTIHQWPATLVQPVGSPLSLECTVEGTSNPNLYWYRQAAGRGLQLLFYSVGIGQISSEVPQNLSASRPQDRQFILSSKKLLLSDSGFYLCAWNTDRASGVNTEAFFGQGTRLTVV.

A few counts support this clone. The chain combines TRBV18 with TRBJ1-5; D is perhaps TRBD1 (6 bases). Trimming cost V 5 bases and J 8 bases, with 16 bases left between them. The V gene's germline CDR1 is KGHSH and CDR2 LQKENI. This CDR3 is built from 14 residues. The CDR3, as DNA: TGTGCCAGCTCAAATAAGGGGGGGTTTGAGCCCCAGCATTTT. The encoded protein is CASSNKGGFEPQHF.

The rearrangement links TRBV3-1 (or the pseudogene TRBV3-2) to TRBJ2-1; 12 positions agree with TRBD2. The ends lost 6 bases at V and 5 bases at J; junction bases unmatched: 2. The germline V gene encodes CDR1 LGHDT and CDR2 YNNKEL (reference sequence). The length of the CDR3 is 14 residues. CDR3 amino acids: CASRPSGGDNEQFF. The DNA for the CDR3 is TGTGCCAGCAGGCCTAGCGGGGGGGACAATGAGCAGTTCTTC.

The chain links TRBV6-2 or TRBV6-3 to TRBJ1-2, with a possible D match to TRBD1 (6 bases). CDR1 MNHEY and CDR2 SVGEGT come from the germline V gene. The V and J ends lost 5 bases and 8 bases respectively, with 15 bases between them. The CDR3 is 13 residues long. The CDR3 region has the DNA TGTGCCAGCAGTGAGGACAGCCGGCGAGGCTACACCTTC. Protein product: CASSEDSRRGYTF.

This chain links TRBV21-1 with TRBJ1-4; the DNA was not used to check the table's D call, TRBD1. TRBV21-1 is reported as a pseudogene. This CDR3 has 15 amino acids. The CDR3 spells CASKSDRGLDEKLFF. In nucleotides, the CDR3 is TGTGCCAGCAAGTCGGACAGGGGGCTTGATGAAAAACTGTTTTTT.

V and J are TRBV28 and TRBJ1-5; 9 positions agree with TRBD1. Trimming at V came to 7 bases and at J to 6 bases, leaving 10 bases not matched to a gene. The CDR3 is made up of 15 amino acids. Per the germline V gene, CDR1 is MDHEN and CDR2 is SYDVKM. The CDR3 sequence: CASNEGGTGIQPQHF. CDR3 coding DNA: TGTGCCAGCAACGAAGGCGGGACAGGGATTCAGCCCCAGCATTTT. Based on the CDR3 plus reference TRBV28 and TRBJ1-5, the full variable domain is DVKVTQSSRYLVKRTGEKVFLECVQDMDHENMFWYRQDPGLGLRLIYFSYDVKMKEKGDIPEGYSVSREKKERFSLILESASTNQTSMYLCASNEGGTGIQPQHFGDGTRLSIL.

V gene TRBV28 combines with J gene TRBJ1-2, with TRBD1 identical over 8 bases. The germline CDR1 and CDR2 sequences are MDHEN and SYDVKM. CDR3 size: 15 residues. J was trimmed by 5 bases and V by 7 bases; bases with no gene match: 12. The CDR3: CASTDGQGSLYGYTF. DNA for the CDR3: TGTGCCAGCACCGACGGACAGGGTAGTCTTTATGGCTACACCTTC.

The chain joins TRBV28 to TRBJ2-1, with D perhaps matching TRBD1 (6 bases). The germline V gene has CDR1 MDHEN and CDR2 SYDVKM. This CDR3 has 15 residues. Trimming stripped 6 bases from V and 4 bases from J, with 16 bases between. The CDR3 coding sequence is TGTGCCAGCAGACCCTGGGGACAACGTTACAATGAGCAGTTCTTC. Encoded protein: CASRPWGQRYNEQFF.

The chain carries TRBV2 and TRBJ2-5; D may be TRBD2 (6 bases). Germline values: CDR1 SNHLY, CDR2 FYNNEI. Trimming took 4 bases from V and 7 from J, leaving 16 bases between them. The CDR3 totals 14 residues. The CDR3 DNA is TGTGCCAGCAGTGGTAGACTAGTATTAGGGACCCAGTACTTC. Translation: CASSGRLVLGTQYF.

This rearrangement joins TRBV4-1 to TRBJ1-1; 9 bases fit TRBD1. The CDR3 has 16 residues. After removal of 0 bases from V and 5 bases from J, the junction contained 7 bases not matched to a gene. CDR1 and CDR2 (germline): MGHRA, YSYEKL. The CDR3 loop reads CASSQDLGTGRTEAFF. The CDR3 coding sequence is TGCGCCAGCAGCCAAGACCTAGGGACAGGGAGGACTGAAGCTTTCTTT.

The chain links TRBV29-1 to TRBJ2-2, with 8 positions matching TRBD2. CDR3 length equals 12 residues. The V gene end was trimmed by 7 bases and the J gene end by 3 bases; junction bases not matched to a gene: 1. Looked up from germline, CDR1 is SQVTM and CDR2 is ANQGSEA. Here the CDR3 DNA reads TGCAGCGGGGGACTAGACACCGGGGAGCTGTTTTTT. It specifies CSGGLDTGELFF.

The chain employs TRBV18 and TRBJ2-7; unclear D gene. Germline loops: CDR1 KGHSH, CDR2 LQKENI. Trimming stripped 2 bases from V and 7 bases from J, with 21 bases between. This CDR3 comprises 16 residues. The CDR3 nucleotides read TGTGCCAGCTCACCAGCTAGAGGAATGGGTTCGCGGGAGCAGTACTTC. Amino acid sequence: CASSPARGMGSREQYF.

This chain links TRBV2 with TRBJ1-4, with 8 bases fitting TRBD1. The germline V gene encodes CDR1 SNHLY and CDR2 FYNNEI. V shed 5 bases and J 5 bases; nucleotides not matched to a gene: 7. CDR3 length: 15 amino acids. The CDR3 DNA reads as TGTGCCAGCAGTATCGGACAGGGTCCGAATGAAAAACTGTTTTTT. Protein product: CASSIGQGPNEKLFF. The full variable domain, completed using reference TRBV2 and TRBJ1-4, is EPEVTQTPSHQVTQMGQEVILRCVPISNHLYFYWYRQILGQKVEFLVSFYNNEISEKSEIFDDQFSVERPDGSNFTLKIRSTKLEDSAMYFCASSIGQGPNEKLFFGSGTQLSVL.

The rearrangement joins TRBV19 to TRBJ2-3; the match to TRBD2 covers 12 bases. Germline CDR1 LNHDA, CDR2 SQIVND (reference sequence). The CDR3 has 17 residues. Trimming took 3 bases from V and 0 from J; bases not matched to a gene: 4. CDR3 in amino acids: CASSIASGGESTDTQYF. The CDR3, as DNA: TGTGCCAGTAGTATTGCTAGCGGGGGGGAAAGCACAGATACGCAGTATTTT.

This chain joins TRBV5-4 and TRBJ2-7; 10 bases are a match to TRBD1. This CDR3 has 16 amino acids. Germline lookup yields CDR1 SGHNT and CDR2 YYREEE (reference sequence). The V gene end was trimmed by 4 bases and the J gene end by 4 bases; junction bases not matched to a gene: 11. The DNA for the CDR3 is TGTGCCAGCAGCCCAAAGGGGGGACAGGGGACTTACGAGCAGTACTTC. Amino acids: CASSPKGGQGTYEQYF.

This clone was detected only once. The chain links TRBV11-2 to TRBJ1-1; D unresolved. Trimming cost V 2 bases and J 8 bases, with 9 bases left between them. In germline, CDR1 is SGHAT, CDR2 FQNNGV. The CDR3 length is 12 residues. DNA of the CDR3: TGTGCCAGCAGCTTAATGGGCAGGGAAGCTTTCTTT. The encoded protein is CASSLMGREAFF.

J is TRBJ2-1 and V is TRBV5-1; no clear D. The V gene's germline CDR1 is SGHRS and CDR2 YFSETQ. V was cut by 1 base and J by 10 bases, with 9 bases left in between. This CDR3 contains 12 residues. DNA of the CDR3: TGCGCCAGCAGCTTGCTAGGCCCCGAGCAGTTCTTC. Translation: CASSLLGPEQFF.

DNA of the CDR3: TGTGCCAGCAGCCAAGGTTCGAATTCACCCCTCCACTTT. As protein: CASSQGSNSPLHF. This sequence joins TRBV3-1 (or the pseudogene TRBV3-2) and TRBJ1-6; D not certain. Between the trimmed V and J ends, which lost 1 base and 7 bases, there was a span of 5 bases. CDR1 is LGHDT and CDR2 is YNNKEL in the germline V gene (reference sequence). The CDR3 is 13 residues long.

V gene TRBV6-5 combines with J gene TRBJ1-5; unclear D gene. CDR1 is MNHEY and CDR2 is SVGAGI in the germline V gene. Trimming cost V 7 bases and J 0 bases, with 13 bases left between them. The CDR3 totals 15 residues. The CDR3 here is CASNPGGNSNQPQHF. The CDR3 DNA reads TGTGCCAGCAACCCAGGAGGAAATAGCAATCAGCCCCAGCATTTT.

This sequence joins TRBV4-1 and TRBJ1-6; a possible D gene is TRBD1 (6 bases). The CDR3 runs to 16 residues. Per the germline V gene, CDR1 is MGHRA and CDR2 is YSYEKL. V was shortened by 4 bases and J by 5 bases, with 15 bases between the two germline ends. DNA of the CDR3: TGCGCCAGCAGCCGGAACCGGGACACGAATAATTCACCCCTCCACTTT. This translates into CASSRNRDTNNSPLHF.